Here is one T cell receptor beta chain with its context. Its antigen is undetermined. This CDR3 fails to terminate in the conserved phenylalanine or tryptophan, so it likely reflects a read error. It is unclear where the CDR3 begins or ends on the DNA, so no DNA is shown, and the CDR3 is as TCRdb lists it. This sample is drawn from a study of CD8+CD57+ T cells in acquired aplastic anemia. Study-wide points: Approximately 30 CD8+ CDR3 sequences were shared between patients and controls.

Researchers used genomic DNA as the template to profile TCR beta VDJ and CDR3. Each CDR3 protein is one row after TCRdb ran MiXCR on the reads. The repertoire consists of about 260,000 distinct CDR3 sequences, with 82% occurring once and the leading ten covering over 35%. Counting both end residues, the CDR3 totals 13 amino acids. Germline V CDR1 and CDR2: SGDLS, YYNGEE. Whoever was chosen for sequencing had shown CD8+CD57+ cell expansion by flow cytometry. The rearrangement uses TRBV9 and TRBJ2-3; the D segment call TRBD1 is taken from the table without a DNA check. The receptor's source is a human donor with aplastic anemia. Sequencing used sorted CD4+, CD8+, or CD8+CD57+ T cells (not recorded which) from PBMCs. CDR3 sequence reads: CASGDGGTGYKYL.